This T cell receptor (beta chain) was obtained from a study of blood T cell repertoires in COVID-19 (dated by TCRdb to the early 2020s). Broadly, across the study: Samples from collaborators originated in the United States, Italy and Spain and spanned both the acute and convalescent phases of COVID-19. The material from the prospective study consisted of cDNA or gDNA derived from T cells, B-cell-depleted T cells, or PBMCs. The dataset comprised deeply sampled blood TCRbeta repertoires from subjects exposed to, actively infected with, or recovered from COVID-19. A freely available public database, intended as a resource for researchers studying the immune response to SARS-CoV-2, is where the repertoires were released. The samples were drawn from two sources: the first 160 participants of the ongoing ImmuneRACE study, and some 1,300 subjects contributed by 6 global collaborators. Nearly every sample came with metadata listing a de-identified subject ID, COVID-19 status, age in years and sex. Where available, HLA class I and class II types were taken from metadata supplied by the sample provider and were not determined by assay-based typing.

The CDR3 contains 13 residues, cysteine and phenylalanine counted. Only CDR3 DNA remains: 39 bases, in frame from the first base. V is shortened by 3 bases, J by 9 bases, and the region joining them spans 15 bases. The germline V gene provides CDR1 SGDLS and CDR2 YYNGEE. Notes on this clone: What antigen it recognizes has not been identified. It has no much larger one-base neighbor in the sample; base qualities were not kept.

Collaborating institutions collected whole blood in K2EDTA tubes following their own protocols. For TCRbeta analysis, collaborators shipped samples as frozen whole blood, isolated PBMCs, or DNA extracted from either of those sample types. TCRbeta CDR3 regions were amplified from genomic DNA using the immunoSEQ Assay, a bias-controlled multiplex PCR. Under the source paper's analysis protocol: The number of nucleated cells in each sample was estimated by amplification of reference gene primers within the assay. Sequence reads were collapsed and filtered to measure the absolute abundance of every unique TCRbeta CDR3 rearrangement. For each sample, productive Simpson clonality was calculated by taking the square root of Simpson's diversity index across productive rearrangements. Held by TCRdb, this immuneACCESS table contains in-frame sequences only and omits some clones. Under half of the omission traces to an unresolved V gene where checked; the cause of the rest is unknown. V, J and clone size are those of that table, while D and trimming were read from the DNA. The sample table contains 210,000 or so clones; only one count was recorded for more than 70% of them. The top ten clonotypes cover 2.5% to 3% of the sample.

Summary of the overall study and its limitations: Clinical and demographic metadata were provided uncurated, with the amount varying by source and participant.

Recombination joined TRBV9 with TRBJ1-1, and TRBD1 may be the D gene, going by 5 matching bases. The sequence came from a woman of 80 years or more with active or convalescent COVID-19. The sequencing sample was made of peripheral blood. This receptor carries the CDR3 CASSGLERGQAFF. The DNA sequence is given as TGTGCCAGCAGCGGGCTAGAAAGGGGCCAAGCTTTCTTT.